A single sample gave rise to the 7 T cell receptor beta chains below, sequenced in a study of shared clonotypes between healthy human individuals. The repertoire was sequenced with immunoSEQ multiplex PCR; TCRdb's copy has only in-frame clones and lacks some. This repertoire shows 2 million to 2.5 million clones, under 95% found once; its top ten account for around 0.4%. The sequencing input was naive CD4+ T cells from PBMCs. The subset here: CD45RA+ positively selected. These TCRs come from a man between 18 and 35 years old in good health. Some clones in this sample may be carry-over from other donors' samples.

J is TRBJ2-3 and V is TRBV5-4; TRBD2 agrees at 11 bases. The V gene's germline CDR1 is SGHNT and CDR2 YYREEE (reference sequence). The V segment lost 4 bases and the J segment 5 bases; nucleotides outside the gene matches: 9. This CDR3 is built from 16 residues. The CDR3 DNA follows: TGTGCCAGCAGCCCCGCCGGGACTAGCGGCCTAGATACGCAGTATTTT. It specifies CASSPAGTSGLDTQYF.

The chain uses TRBV7-9 and TRBJ2-5; maybe TRBD2 (6 bases). CDR3 length: 14 amino acids. V was cut by 5 bases and J by 1 base, with 11 bases left in between. CDR1 and CDR2 from the germline V gene are SEHNR and FQNEAQ (reference sequence). CDR3 amino acids: CASSPIAAQETQYF. CDR3 in DNA: TGTGCCAGCAGCCCGATAGCGGCCCAAGAGACCCAGTACTTC.

The CDR3 loop is CATSRPGATEAFF. The CDR3 DNA reads as TGTGCCACCAGCCGGCCGGGGGCCACTGAAGCTTTCTTT. V usage is TRBV15 and J usage is TRBJ1-1; possibly TRBD1 for D (6 bases). The length of the CDR3 is 13 residues. V was cut by 5 bases and J by 4 bases, with 11 bases left in between. The germline V gene encodes CDR1 LNHNV and CDR2 YYDKDF (reference sequence).

V gene TRBV5-1 combines with J gene TRBJ2-2, with 8 positions matching TRBD2. J was trimmed by 1 base and V by 2 bases; bases with no gene match: 4. This CDR3 spans 16 amino acids. In germline, CDR1 is SGHRS, CDR2 YFSETQ. CDR3 amino acids: CASSLSTSENTGELFF. CDR3 nucleotides: TGCGCCAGCAGCTTATCGACTAGCGAGAACACCGGGGAGCTGTTTTTT.

The gene calls are TRBV15 and TRBJ1-3; no definite D call. CDR3 length equals 13 residues. Germline CDR1 is LNHNV and CDR2 is YYDKDF (reference sequence). Trimming pared 5 bases from V and 3 bases from J, leaving 8 bases between. Here the CDR3 reads CATSPSGGNTIYF. The CDR3 nucleotides are TGTGCCACCAGCCCTTCGGGTGGAAACACCATATATTTT.

V is TRBV28 and J is TRBJ2-5; 7 bases align to TRBD2. The junction had 7 bases not matched to a gene; V was cut back by 3 bases and J by 3 bases. This CDR3 region has 15 residues. Germline V gene data show CDR1 as MDHEN and CDR2 as SYDVKM. CDR3 loop: CASSLPSGGEETQYF. The CDR3 DNA sequence: TGTGCCAGCAGTTTGCCTAGCGGAGGAGAAGAGACCCAGTACTTC.

This chain uses TRBV27 with TRBJ2-3; D is possibly TRBD2 (6 bases). Trimming shortened V by 4 bases and J by 3 bases, and 11 bases separated the two germline ends. This CDR3 spans 14 amino acids. Germline lookup yields CDR1 MNHEY and CDR2 SMNVEV (reference sequence). CDR3 nucleotide sequence: TGTGCCAGCAGTTCCATGGGACTTACAGATACGCAGTATTTT. It yields the protein CASSSMGLTDTQYF.